The 6 T cell receptor beta chains reported below all come from one sample, sequenced in a study of cytomegalovirus exposure and HLA in healthy donors. PCR used 60 Vbeta primers and 13 Jbeta primers. Method: immunoSEQ multiplex PCR; TCRdb's copy keeps in-frame clones and lacks some. The sample shows some 250,000 clones, 80% to 85% of them seen only once. The specimen was PBMCs. The receptor source for this set is an older woman in good health and CMV-seropositive.

Worth noting for this clone: Additional DNA sequences in this sample encode the identical CDR3. CDR3 coding DNA: TGCGCCAGCAGCTTGGGACAGGGGTCCGGGGAGCTGTTTTTT. Its protein product is CASSLGQGSGELFF. This sequence joins TRBV5-1 and TRBJ2-2; 8 bases line up with TRBD1. Germline-derived CDR1 and CDR2 are SGHRS and YFSETQ. Losses at the gene ends were 0 bases for V and 6 bases for J; bases not matched to a gene: 1. The CDR3 has 14 amino acids.

The rearrangement uses TRBV19 and TRBJ2-3; possible D gene TRBD1, 6 bases. V dropped 7 bases and J dropped 6 bases, with 14 bases sitting between them. The CDR3 totals 13 residues. Germline V gives CDR1 LNHDA, CDR2 SQIVND (reference sequence). The CDR3 DNA is TGTGCCAGTACGCCAACAGGGTCCGATACGCAGTATTTT. This sequence encodes CASTPTGSDTQYF.

V and J are TRBV2 and TRBJ1-4; unclear D gene. Germline values: CDR1 SNHLY, CDR2 FYNNEI. The CDR3 is 14 amino acids. V shed 3 bases and J shed 5 bases, with 10 bases lying between them. CDR3 in amino acids: CASSDGRGNEKLFF. CDR3 in DNA: TGTGCCAGCAGTGATGGCAGAGGGAATGAAAAACTGTTTTTT.

This clone was seen once. This sequence joins TRBV27 and TRBJ2-7, with 10 positions matching TRBD1. The CDR3 has 16 residues. Losses at the gene ends were 5 bases for V and 6 bases for J; bases not matched to a gene: 13. Germline V gives CDR1 MNHEY, CDR2 SMNVEV (reference sequence). Here the CDR3 reads CASSRNTGTGEGEQYF. DNA for the CDR3: TGTGCCAGCAGTCGAAACACCGGGACAGGGGAGGGCGAGCAGTACTTC.

This chain connects TRBV6-5 to TRBJ2-7, with 8 bases fitting TRBD2. The CDR3 contains 16 residues. The germline V gene has CDR1 MNHEY and CDR2 SVGAGI. V was clipped by 4 bases and J by 4 bases; unmatched bases: 12. The CDR3 reads CASSFSRGAGAYEQYF. In DNA form, the CDR3 reads TGTGCCAGCAGTTTCAGCAGAGGAGCGGGAGCGTACGAGCAGTACTTC.

This chain connects TRBV19 to TRBJ1-1; D may be TRBD1 (6 bases). This CDR3 region has 15 residues. CDR1 LNHDA and CDR2 SQIVND come from the germline V gene (reference sequence). V was trimmed by 3 bases and J by 3 bases, leaving 14 bases between them. The CDR3 spells CASSIITGIDTEAFF. DNA of the CDR3: TGTGCCAGTAGTATTATCACAGGGATAGACACTGAAGCTTTCTTT.